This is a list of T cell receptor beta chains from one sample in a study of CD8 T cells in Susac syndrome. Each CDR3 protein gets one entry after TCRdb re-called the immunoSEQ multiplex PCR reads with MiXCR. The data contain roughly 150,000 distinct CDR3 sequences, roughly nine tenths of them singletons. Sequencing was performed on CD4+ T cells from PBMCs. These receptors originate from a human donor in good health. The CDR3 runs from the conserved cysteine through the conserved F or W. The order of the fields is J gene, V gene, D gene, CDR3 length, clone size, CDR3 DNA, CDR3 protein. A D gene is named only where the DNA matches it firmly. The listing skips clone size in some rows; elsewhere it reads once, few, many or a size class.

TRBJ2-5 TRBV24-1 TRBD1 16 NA TGTGCCACCAGCTATCACAGGGGCAGTGGGCAAGAGACCCAGTACTTC CATSYHRGSGQETQYF
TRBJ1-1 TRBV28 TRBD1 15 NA TGTGCCAGCAGTTCGCGGGGGACAGGGAACACTGAAGCTTTCTTT CASSSRGTGNTEAFF
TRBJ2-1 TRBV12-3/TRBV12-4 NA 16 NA TGTGCCAGCAGTTCCCCAACGCGTTTCCCCCGCAATGAGCAGTTCTTC CASSSPTRFPRNEQFF
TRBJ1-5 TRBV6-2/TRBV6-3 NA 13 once TGTGCCAGCAGTCACAGGTGGCTGGAGCCCCAGCATTTT CASSHRWLEPQHF
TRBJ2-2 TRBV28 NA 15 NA TGTGCCAGCAGAAAGCCGGGACGAAACACCGGGGAGCTGTTTTTT CASRKPGRNTGELFF
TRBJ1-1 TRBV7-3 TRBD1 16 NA TGTGCCAGCAGCGAACAGGGGCCGCAAGTGAACACTGAAGCTTTCTTT CASSEQGPQVNTEAFF
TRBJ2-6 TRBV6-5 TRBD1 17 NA TGTGCCAGCAGTTTCCGACAGGGGGGTTTAGGGGCCAACGTCCTGACTTTC CASSFRQGGLGANVLTF
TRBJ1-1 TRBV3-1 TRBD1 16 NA TGTGCCAGCAGCCAAGTAACACAGGGGGCGGTGGCTGAAGCTTTCTTT CASSQVTQGAVAEAFF
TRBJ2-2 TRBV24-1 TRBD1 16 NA TGTGCCACCAGTGGTCCCCGGGGACAGGGGACCGGGGAGCTGTTTTTT CATSGPRGQGTGELFF
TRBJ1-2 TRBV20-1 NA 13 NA TGCAGTGCTTCACACAGGGATTACTATGGCTACACCTTC CSASHRDYYGYTF
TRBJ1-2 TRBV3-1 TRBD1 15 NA TGTGCCAGCAGCCGTGGACAGGGGGCAGATTATGGCTACACCTTC CASSRGQGADYGYTF
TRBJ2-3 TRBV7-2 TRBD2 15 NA TGTGCCACACCCTATAGCGGGGGGAACACAGATACGCAGTATTTT CATPYSGGNTDTQYF
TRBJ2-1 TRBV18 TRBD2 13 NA TGTGCCAGCTCATTGCGGGAGGTTAATGAGCAGTTCTTC CASSLREVNEQFF
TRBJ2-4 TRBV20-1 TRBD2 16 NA TGCAGTGCTAGAGATTTCGCGGGAGGGCCTGGAAACATTCAGTACTTC CSARDFAGGPGNIQYF
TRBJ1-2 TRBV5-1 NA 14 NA TGCGCCAGCAGCTTGAGGGAAGCTAACTATGGCTACACCTTC CASSLREANYGYTF
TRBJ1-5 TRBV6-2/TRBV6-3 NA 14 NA TGTGCCAGCAGTTACCTCACAGGGTTTCAGCCCCAGCATTTT CASSYLTGFQPQHF
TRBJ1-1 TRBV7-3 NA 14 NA TGTGCCAGCAGCTCTGACCCACGAGGGACTGAAGCTTTCTTT CASSSDPRGTEAFF
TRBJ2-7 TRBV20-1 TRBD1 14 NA TGCAGTGCCCAGGACAGGGACGGGCGGTACGAGCAGTACTTC CSAQDRDGRYEQYF
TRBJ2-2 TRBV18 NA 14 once TGTGCCAGCTCACCTTACGCGAACACCGGGGAGCTGTTTTTT CASSPYANTGELFF
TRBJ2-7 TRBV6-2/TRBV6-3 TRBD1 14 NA TGTGCCAGCAGTTACTCGACAGGGAACAACGAGCAGTACTTC CASSYSTGNNEQYF
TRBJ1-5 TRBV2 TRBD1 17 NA TGTGCCAGCAGGGGCCCGACAGGGGGGTTTAGCAATCAGCCCCAGCATTTT CASRGPTGGFSNQPQHF
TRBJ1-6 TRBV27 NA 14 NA TGTGCCAGCAGTGCCCGGGGGAGAAATTCACCCCTCCACTTT CASSARGRNSPLHF
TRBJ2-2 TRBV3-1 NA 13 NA TGTGCCAGCAGCCAATCGAACACCGGGGAGCTGTTTTTT CASSQSNTGELFF
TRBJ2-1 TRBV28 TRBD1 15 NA TGTGCCAGCAGGGCCGGGACAGCGGTTGAAGATGAGCAGTTCTTC CASRAGTAVEDEQFF
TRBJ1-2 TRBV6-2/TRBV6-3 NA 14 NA TGTGCCAGCAGTTACTCCGGGGCTAACTATGGCTACACCTTC CASSYSGANYGYTF
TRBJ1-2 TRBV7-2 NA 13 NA TGTGCCAGCAGCTTATCCGCTAACTATGGCTACACCTTC CASSLSANYGYTF
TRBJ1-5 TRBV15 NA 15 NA TGTGCCACCAGCAGAGATACGGGGGGCCTGCAGCCCCAGCATTTT CATSRDTGGLQPQHF
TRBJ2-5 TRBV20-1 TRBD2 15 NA TGCAGTGCCACGGGACTAGCGGGAAAACAAGAGACCCAGTACTTC CSATGLAGKQETQYF
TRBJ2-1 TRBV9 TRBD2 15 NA TGTGCCAGCAGCGCCTTTGGGGCGGGGGGAAATGAGCAGTTCTTC CASSAFGAGGNEQFF
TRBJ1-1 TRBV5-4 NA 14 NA TGTGCCAGCAGCTCGGGTCGGGGTCGGACTGAAGCTTTCTTT CASSSGRGRTEAFF